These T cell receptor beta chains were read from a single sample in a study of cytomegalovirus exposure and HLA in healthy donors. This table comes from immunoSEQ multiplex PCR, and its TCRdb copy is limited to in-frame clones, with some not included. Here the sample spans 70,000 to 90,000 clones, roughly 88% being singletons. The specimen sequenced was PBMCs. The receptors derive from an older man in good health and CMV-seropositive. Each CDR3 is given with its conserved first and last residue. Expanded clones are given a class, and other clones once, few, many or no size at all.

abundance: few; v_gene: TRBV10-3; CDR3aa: CAIKDLRRGPYEQFF
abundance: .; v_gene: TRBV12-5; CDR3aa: CASAINRVGNSPLHF
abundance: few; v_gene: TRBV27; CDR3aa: CASRREGSYEQYF
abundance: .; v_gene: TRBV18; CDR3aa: CASSPVEGANYGYTF
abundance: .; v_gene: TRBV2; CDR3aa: CASSGITSGNTIYF
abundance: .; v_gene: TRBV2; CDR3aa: CASASQGIDTEQYF
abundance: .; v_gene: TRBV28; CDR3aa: CASSFGTDYGYTF
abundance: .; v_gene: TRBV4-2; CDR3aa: CASSPGDADTQYF
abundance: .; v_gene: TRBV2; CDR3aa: CASSLAGGAEQFF
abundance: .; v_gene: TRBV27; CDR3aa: CASSPLQSYEQYF
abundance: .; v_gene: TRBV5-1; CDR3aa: CASSPGQGVHEQYF
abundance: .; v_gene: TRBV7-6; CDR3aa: CASSLEARSEQYF
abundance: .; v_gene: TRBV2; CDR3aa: CASSVTGGYEQYF
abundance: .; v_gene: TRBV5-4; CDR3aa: CASSSSGRARTGELFF